Sequencing of this TCR beta chain was carried out in a study of shared clonotypes between healthy human individuals. For the study at large: For every donor, three CD4 naive, three CD4 memory, two CD8 naive and one CD8 memory plates were used.

Profiling relied on immunoSEQ multiplex PCR, and the TCRdb table lists in-frame clones only, not all of them. This repertoire shows 2 million to 2.5 million clones, roughly 94% found once; its top ten account for roughly 0.13%. This CDR3 has 15 amino acids. CDR1 SNHLY and CDR2 FYNNEI come from the germline V gene. Between the trimmed V and J ends, which lost 3 bases and 6 bases, there was a span of 14 bases. The study separated CD4+ cells into CD45RA+ naive and CD45RA-negative memory subsets. V gene TRBV2 combines with J gene TRBJ1-4, with D unclear. The sequence was obtained from a man aged 18-30 years in good health. What was sequenced was naive CD4+ T cells sorted from blood. Documented subset: CD45RA+ positively selected. The CDR3 DNA reads as TGTGCCAGCAGTGACTTCCTAGGGCGGCATGAAAAACTGTTTTTT. It specifies CASSDFLGRHEKLFF.